One and the same sample provided the 28 T cell receptor beta chains below, sequenced in a study of T-cell reconstitution after alpha-beta-depleted transplantation in children. This sample's TCRbeta library carried unique molecular identifier barcodes. TCRdb recomputed calls from the PCR reads with MiXCR, one row per CDR3 protein. The data contain some 300,000 distinct CDR3 sequences, about 9.4% of them singletons. Material: PBMCs, obtained before TCRalphabeta/CD19-depleted stem cell transplant. These receptors were taken from a boy in the first two years of life with acute myeloid leukemia, due to receive a stem cell transplant.

Regarding this clonotype: Since a much larger clone is just one base distant, this may be a read error. This chain uses TRBV10-3 with TRBJ1-5, with 9 bases matching TRBD1. The CDR3 consists of 14 residues. Germline V gene lookup returns CDR1 ENHRY and CDR2 SYGVKD. V trimming: 6 bases; J trimming: 5 bases; junction bases outside the gene matches: 5. CDR3 DNA: TGTGCCATCAGGGGGACAGGGTGCGATCAGCCCCAGCATTTT. Protein sequence: CAIRGTGCDQPQHF.

This chain joins TRBV12-3 or TRBV12-4 and TRBJ1-1; D gene unclear. V was shortened by 10 bases and J by 4 bases, with 16 bases between the two germline ends. CDR3 size: 13 residues. The CDR3 spells CATTTGRFTEAFF. The CDR3, as DNA: TGTGCCACCACGACTGGACGTTTCACTGAAGCTTTCTTT.

CDR3 coding DNA: TGTGCCAGCAGTTGGGGACAGGGCGTTTATGGCTACACCTTC. Its protein product is CASSWGQGVYGYTF. The chain couples TRBV28 to TRBJ1-2, with 9 bases fitting TRBD1. The germline CDR1 and CDR2 sequences are MDHEN and SYDVKM. The J segment lost 5 bases and the V segment lost 4 bases, leaving 5 bases of the junction unmatched. The length of the CDR3 is 14 residues.

This clonotype has only a few counts. The chain couples TRBV11-1 to TRBJ1-1; D is unclear. The CDR3 extends over 18 amino acids. Germline V gene data show CDR1 as SGHAT and CDR2 as FQDESV (reference sequence). Trimming removed 4 bases at V and 0 bases at J, with 21 bases between. The CDR3: CASSSIVSVRRMNTEAFF. CDR3 nucleotides: TGTGCCAGCAGCTCAATCGTATCGGTCCGACGGATGAACACTGAAGCTTTCTTT. Drawing the rest from reference TRBV11-1 and TRBJ1-1, the complete variable domain is EAEVAQSPRYKITEKSQAVAFWCDPISGHATLYWYRQILGQGPELLVQFQDESVVDDSQLPKDRFSAERLKGVDSTLKIQPAELGDSAMYLCASSSIVSVRRMNTEAFFGQGTRLTVV.

This clonotype has ten or more counts. The V gene is TRBV4-3, the J gene TRBJ2-7; perhaps D is TRBD1 or TRBD2 (5 bases each). Between the trimmed V and J ends, which lost 3 bases and 4 bases, there was a span of 16 bases. The germline V gene has CDR1 LGHNA and CDR2 YSLEER. There are 15 residues in the CDR3. The CDR3 region is CASSHFRQGAYEQYF. CDR3 coding DNA: TGCGCCAGCAGCCATTTTCGGCAGGGAGCGTACGAGCAGTACTTC.

V is TRBV5-1 and J is TRBJ2-3; D gene unclear. Per the germline V gene, CDR1 is SGHRS and CDR2 is YFSETQ. The CDR3 spans 14 residues. V was cut by 9 bases and J by 2 bases, with 16 bases left in between. The DNA of the CDR3 is TGCGCCACGAAAGGGCGCGAGTCCACAGATACGCAGTATTTT. It is translated as CATKGRESTDTQYF.

This clonotype was observed a handful of times. The chain couples TRBV21-1 to TRBJ1-5. TRBV21-1 counts as a pseudogene. The CDR3 loop spans 16 amino acids. CDR3 DNA: TGTGCCAGCAGCTCTGGCCCAGGCATTACCAATCAGCCCCAGCATTTT. It translates to CASSSGPGITNQPQHF.

V usage is TRBV4-2 and J usage is TRBJ2-1; 9 bases agree with TRBD2. This CDR3 spans 16 amino acids. V trimming: 4 bases; J trimming: 0 bases; junction bases outside the gene matches: 4. Germline V lookup: CDR1 LGHNA, CDR2 YNFKEQ. The CDR3 sequence is CASSRSGGSSYNEQFF. The CDR3 nucleotides read TGTGCCAGCAGCCGTAGCGGGGGTAGCTCCTACAATGAGCAGTTCTTC.

This clonotype came up many times. The J gene is TRBJ2-1, the V gene TRBV28, with 13 nucleotides matching TRBD2. Per the germline V gene, CDR1 is MDHEN and CDR2 is SYDVKM. The CDR3 extends over 17 amino acids. Losses at the gene ends were 7 bases for V and 8 bases for J; bases not matched to a gene: 14. CDR3 protein: CASIWDRKLAGGDEQFF. The CDR3 DNA sequence: TGTGCCAGCATATGGGACCGCAAACTAGCGGGGGGGGATGAGCAGTTCTTC.

This clonotype was observed at least ten times. V usage is TRBV29-1 and J usage is TRBJ2-3; the match to TRBD2 covers 10 bases. Germline V CDR1 and CDR2: SQVTM, ANQGSEA. This CDR3 has 13 amino acids. V gave up 6 bases and J gave up 4 bases; unmatched junction bases: 4. CDR3 amino acids: CSVSGRAADTQYF. CDR3 in DNA: TGCAGCGTGAGCGGGAGGGCTGCAGATACGCAGTATTTT.

This clonotype appeared many times. J is TRBJ2-3 and V is TRBV19, with TRBD2 identical over 10 bases. Germline loops: CDR1 LNHDA, CDR2 SQIVND (reference sequence). This CDR3 is built from 16 residues. V was clipped by 6 bases and J by 1 base; unmatched bases: 7. CDR3 coding DNA: TGTGCCAGTAGCCTGCACGGGACTAGCGGCACAGATACGCAGTATTTT. Amino acids: CASSLHGTSGTDTQYF.

This clonotype was seen repeatedly, ten times or more. V usage is TRBV12-3 or TRBV12-4 and J usage is TRBJ1-1; TRBD1 is a possible D gene (6 bases). The CDR3 is made up of 13 amino acids. V was pared by 8 bases and J by 0 bases, with 10 bases between. The CDR3 here is CASGGAVNTEAFF. The CDR3 coding sequence is TGTGCCAGCGGGGGGGCTGTGAACACTGAAGCTTTCTTT.

There are many counts of this clonotype. The V and J genes are TRBV14 and TRBJ2-5; 8 bases fit TRBD1. This CDR3 contains 15 residues. Germline V lookup: CDR1 SGHDN, CDR2 FVKESK. J was trimmed by 5 bases and V by 4 bases; bases with no gene match: 9. The CDR3 here is CASSRFRTGRETQYF. The CDR3 DNA reads TGTGCCAGCAGCCGGTTCCGGACAGGGAGGGAGACCCAGTACTTC.

This clonotype was seen ten or more times. The rearrangement joins TRBV28 to TRBJ2-3, with D maybe TRBD2 (6 bases). Germline lookup yields CDR1 MDHEN and CDR2 SYDVKM. Trimming stripped 8 bases from V and 0 bases from J, with 12 bases between. There are 14 residues in the CDR3. CDR3 in DNA: TGTGCCAGCCGGGACTTCCGTAGCACAGATACGCAGTATTTT. Residues: CASRDFRSTDTQYF.

This chain uses TRBV9 with TRBJ2-3; the D call may be TRBD1 or TRBD2 (6 bases each). Germline V lookup: CDR1 SGDLS, CDR2 YYNGEE. V was trimmed by 2 bases and J by 0 bases, leaving 13 bases between them. This CDR3 is 16 amino acids long. CDR3 in amino acids: CASSVRDIPSTDTQYF. The CDR3 region has the DNA TGTGCCAGCAGCGTGCGGGACATACCTAGCACAGATACGCAGTATTTT.

With respect to this clonotype: This could be a read error, since a much larger clone is one nucleotide away. The V gene is TRBV24-1, the J gene TRBJ2-3, with 10 positions matching TRBD2. The germline gives CDR1 KGHDR, CDR2 SFDVKD. The CDR3 length is 16 residues. The junction had 4 bases not matched to a gene; V was cut back by 4 bases and J by 1 base. Here the CDR3 reads CATSDTGTSGTDTQYF. Here the CDR3 DNA reads TGTGCCACCAGTGACACCGGGACTAGCGGCACAGATACGCAGTATTTT.

This clonotype has at least ten counts. The rearrangement joins TRBV5-1 to TRBJ2-5; D gene uncertain. There are 12 residues in the CDR3. Germline CDR1 is SGHRS and CDR2 is YFSETQ. Trimming stripped 0 bases from V and 5 bases from J, with 5 bases between. The CDR3 sequence is CASSLAVETQYF. The CDR3 bases are TGCGCCAGCAGCTTGGCTGTGGAGACCCAGTACTTC.

This clonotype was seen ten or more times. This rearrangement joins TRBV12-3 or TRBV12-4 to TRBJ2-5; 7 nucleotides agree with TRBD1. CDR3 length: 13 amino acids. V dropped 4 bases and J dropped 2; count of bases not matched to a gene: 1. The CDR3 bases are TGTGCCAGCAGTTCGACAGGGCAAGAGACCCAGTACTTC. Translation gives CASSSTGQETQYF.

The table lists this clonotype with many counts. The chain couples TRBV29-1 to TRBJ2-5; D gene ambiguous. Germline CDR1 is SQVTM and CDR2 is ANQGSEA. Trimming cost V 2 bases and J 5 bases, with 12 bases left between them. CDR3 length equals 13 residues. The CDR3 bases are TGCAGCGTTGAAACTGGGATTGGGGAGACCCAGTACTTC. Amino acids: CSVETGIGETQYF.

In its sample, this clonotype was seen many times. DNA of the CDR3: TGCGCCAGCAGCTTAGTAGGGACGGCGAACACCGGGGAGCTGTTTTTT. It encodes CASSLVGTANTGELFF. The chain recombines TRBV5-1 with TRBJ2-2; the D gene could be TRBD1 or TRBD2 (5 bases each). Per germline, CDR1 SGHRS and CDR2 YFSETQ. The CDR3 is 16 residues long. Between the trimmed V and J ends, which lost 2 bases and 0 bases, there was a span of 11 bases.

In its sample, this clonotype was seen many times. V and J are TRBV9 and TRBJ1-6, with D perhaps matching TRBD1 (6 bases). V shed 0 bases and J shed 6 bases, with 10 bases lying between them. CDR3 size: 15 residues. Germline-derived CDR1 and CDR2 are SGDLS and YYNGEE. The DNA of the CDR3 is TGTGCCAGCAGCGTAGATTCAGGGGCTAATTCACCCCTCCACTTT. Its translation: CASSVDSGANSPLHF.

V and J are TRBV5-5 and TRBJ2-5; D unresolved. Trimming stripped 0 bases from V and 10 bases from J, with 13 bases between. The CDR3 sequence is 13 residues long. Germline V gene sequence: CDR1 SGHKS, CDR2 YYEKEE (reference sequence). CDR3 sequence: CASSLDVRVDQYF. CDR3 sequence (DNA): TGTGCCAGCAGCTTGGATGTGCGCGTGGACCAGTACTTC.

This clonotype was seen at least ten times. This chain connects TRBV9 to TRBJ1-4; perhaps TRBD1 as D (6 bases). This CDR3 contains 17 residues. V gave up 3 bases and J gave up 0 bases, with 15 bases separating them. From germline, CDR1 is SGDLS and CDR2 YYNGEE. The CDR3 bases are TGTGCCAGCAGCGAGGGGGACATGGGGGCAACTAATGAAAAACTGTTTTTT. This codes for CASSEGDMGATNEKLFF.

The chain uses TRBV4-1 and TRBJ2-3; 13 nucleotides agree with TRBD2. Germline loops: CDR1 MGHRA, CDR2 YSYEKL. The CDR3 spans 14 residues. CDR3 sequence (DNA): TGCGCACCGGGACTAGCGGGAAGAATAGATACGCAGTATTTT. This gives the protein CAPGLAGRIDTQYF.

This clonotype was counted ten times or more. This rearrangement joins TRBV11-2 to TRBJ2-1; 8 bases are a match to TRBD2. V shed 3 bases, J shed 3 bases, and the junction held 7 bases outside the gene matches. This CDR3 has 16 residues. From germline, CDR1 is SGHAT and CDR2 FQNNGV. This CDR3 reads CASSLVLAGIYNEQFF. Written as DNA, the CDR3 is TGTGCCAGCAGCTTGGTCCTAGCGGGCATCTACAATGAGCAGTTCTTC.

There are many counts of this clonotype. V and J are TRBV9 and TRBJ2-1; D perhaps matches TRBD2 (6 bases). Looked up from germline, CDR1 is SGDLS and CDR2 is YYNGEE. CDR3 length: 15 amino acids. With 0 bases removed from V and 6 bases from J, the gap between germline ends came to 13 bases. The CDR3 spells CASSVGGPGGNEQFF. CDR3 in DNA: TGTGCCAGCAGCGTAGGAGGGCCCGGGGGCAATGAGCAGTTCTTC. The full variable domain, rest sourced from reference TRBV9 and TRBJ2-1, is DSGVTQTPKHLITATGQRVTLRCSPRSGDLSVYWYQQSLDQGLQFLIQYYNGEERAKGNILERFSAQQFPDLHSELNLSSLELGDSALYFCASSVGGPGGNEQFFGPGTRLTVL.

CDR3 nucleotide sequence: TGTGCCAGCAGCGCAAGCGGACAGGGGCGACATGGCTACACCTTC. Protein: CASSASGQGRHGYTF. The chain carries TRBV7-6 and TRBJ1-2, with 9 bases matching TRBD1. J lost 6 bases, V lost 5 bases, and 10 bases had no gene match. This CDR3 is built from 15 residues. Germline V CDR1 and CDR2: SGHVS, FNYEAQ.

This clonotype was seen ten or more times. The chain uses TRBV5-1 and TRBJ2-3; 8 nucleotides match TRBD2. V gave up 0 bases and J gave up 0 bases; unmatched junction bases: 3. Germline V gene data show CDR1 as SGHRS and CDR2 as YFSETQ. The CDR3 length is 16 residues. The CDR3 coding sequence is TGCGCCAGCAGCTTGGTGTTAGCGGGGAGCACAGATACGCAGTATTTT. This sequence encodes CASSLVLAGSTDTQYF.